The rows below give T cell receptor beta chains drawn from one sample of a study of T cells in Graves' hyperthyroidism and ophthalmopathy. TCRdb re-analysed the multiplex PCR reads in MiXCR, keeping a single row per CDR3 protein. The table shows some 550,000 distinct CDR3 sequences, with less than 25% occurring only once. The material sequenced was blood. The receptors shown here come from a man between 18 and 35 years old with Graves' hyperthyroidism. The CDR3 runs from the conserved cysteine through the conserved F or W. The order of the fields is J gene, clone size, V gene, D gene, CDR3 DNA, CDR3 protein. The D gene is left open where the match is weak. Clone size is not always given. Where it is, it says once, few, many or a class for expanded clones.

>TRBJ1-5|many|TRBV28|.
TGTGCCAGCAGCTGGGGGGCTAACGGGAATCAGCCCCAGCATTTT
CASSWGANGNQPQHF
>TRBJ1-5|.|TRBV19|.
TGTGCCAGTAGTTGGAGTGGACAGCCCCAGCGTTTT
CASSWSGQPQRF
>TRBJ1-5|few|TRBV20-1|TRBD1
TGCAGTGCTCCAGGTGGGGACAGGGGGAATCAGCCCCAGCATTTT
CSAPGGDRGNQPQHF
>TRBJ1-2|many|TRBV25-1|.
TGTGCCAGCAGTGAAACTGAACGACCGAACGGGCATGGCTACACCTTC
CASSETERPNGHGYTF
>TRBJ2-7|.|TRBV20-1|TRBD2
TGCAGTGCTCCGGGACTAGCGCTTTCCTACGAGCAGTACTTC
CSAPGLALSYEQYF
>TRBJ1-2|many|TRBV28|.
TGTGCCAGCAGTTTAGGGGCAGGATTAATGGCCGGCCGTGGCTACACCTTC
CASSLGAGLMAGRGYTF
>TRBJ1-2|many|TRBV6-1|TRBD1
TGTGCCACCTCCCGGGACAGGGGAGCCTATGGCTACACCTTC
CATSRDRGAYGYTF
>TRBJ2-7|.|TRBV6-4|TRBD1
TGTGCCAGCACGAGGACAGGGTCCTACGAGCAGTACTTC
CASTRTGSYEQYF
>TRBJ2-2|many|TRBV7-6|.
TGTGCCAGCAGCTTAGGGTCCATGGGGACCGGGGAGCTGTTTTTT
CASSLGSMGTGELFF
>TRBJ2-7|.|TRBV5-1|TRBD1
TGCGCCAGCAGTACCGGGACAGGGGGCCTCTACAAGCAGTACTTC
CASSTGTGGLYKQYF
>TRBJ2-2|many|TRBV10-3|.
TGTGCCATCAGTGAAGGACAGAACACCGGGGAGCTGTTTTTT
CAISEGQNTGELFF
>TRBJ1-5|.|TRBV15|TRBD1
TGTGCCACACAACAGGGGGGTCAGCCCCAGCATTTT
CATQQGGQPQHF
>TRBJ2-2|many|TRBV6-2/TRBV6-3|TRBD2
TGTGCCAGCGGGACTAGCGGGGGGGCCTATTTCGGGGAGCTGTTTTTT
CASGTSGGAYFGELFF
>TRBJ2-5|many|TRBV20-1|.
TGCAGTGCTAGAGATATTGGGGTAGAGACCCAGTACTTC
CSARDIGVETQYF
>TRBJ1-3|.|TRBV29-1|.
TGCAGCGTTGATGACCCGATCGGGGAGGGAAACACCATATATTTT
CSVDDPIGEGNTIYF
>TRBJ1-1|.|TRBV27|.
TGTGCCAGCAGTTTTATAACTGCCCTTCCGGGTGATACTGAAGCTTTCTTT
CASSFITALPGDTEAFF
>TRBJ2-7|many|TRBV27|.
TGTGCCAGCAGCACCTATGGTCCGCAGGGGATACAGTACTTC
CASSTYGPQGIQYF
>TRBJ1-1|.|TRBV6-2/TRBV6-3|.
TGTGCCAGCAGTTACTCGATTTCGCAGGGAGCGCACACTGAAGCTTTCTTT
CASSYSISQGAHTEAFF
>TRBJ2-7|many|TRBV11-2|.
TGTGCCAGCAGCGCCCATTTCAGGCCTACCACCTCGAGCTCCTACGAGCAGTACTTC
CASSAHFRPTTSSSYEQYF
>TRBJ1-2|.|TRBV6-1|.
TGTGCCAGCAGCCCCTCACGGGCCGCTAACTATGGCTTCACCTTC
CASSPSRAANYGFTF
>TRBJ1-2|many|TRBV28|.
TGTGCCAGCAGTTTAAACTGGGGGAGAGGCTACACCTTC
CASSLNWGRGYTF
>TRBJ1-3|many|TRBV12-3/TRBV12-4|TRBD1
TGTGCCAGCAAGACAGGGACCTCTGGAAACACCATATATTTT
CASKTGTSGNTIYF
>TRBJ2-5|few|TRBV11-2|.
TGTGCCAGCAGCTTATGGCGGGGGCTACAAGAGACCCAGTACTTC
CASSLWRGLQETQYF
>TRBJ2-7|.|TRBV5-1|TRBD2
TGCGCCAGCAGCGACCCGGGGGGGCTCGGCTACGAGCAGTACTTC
CASSDPGGLGYEQYF
>TRBJ1-2|many|TRBV20-1|.
TGCAGTCCTCCCCGGACGAACTATGGCTACACCTTC
CSPPRTNYGYTF
>TRBJ2-5|.|TRBV6-5|TRBD1
TGTGCCAGCAGTCAATCGACAGGGGGCGAGGAGACCCAGTACTTC
CASSQSTGGEETQYF
>TRBJ1-3|many|TRBV28|.
TGTGCCAGCAGTCCCGCGAACACCATATATTTT
CASSPANTIYF
>TRBJ2-7|many|TRBV9|.
TGTGCCAGCAGCTTACGAGGGGCGAGCGTCGAGCAGTACTTC
CASSLRGASVEQYF
>TRBJ2-2|many|TRBV19|.
TGTGCCAGTCGGCGCGGGGTGAACACCGGGGAGCTGTTTTTT
CASRRGVNTGELFF
>TRBJ2-7|many|TRBV12-3/TRBV12-4|.
TGTGCCAGCAGCTCTATATATGGGGGCGCCTCCTACGAGCAGTACTTC
CASSSIYGGASYEQYF
>TRBJ2-6|many|TRBV15|.
TGTGCCACCAGCAGAGAGGCAGGGGGGAGGTTCTCTGGGGCCAACGTCCTGACTTTC
CATSREAGGRFSGANVLTF
>TRBJ2-7|.|TRBV5-8|TRBD2
TGTGCCAGCAGCAGGGGAGGGTTTGACTACGAGCAGTACTTC
CASSRGGFDYEQYF
>TRBJ1-1|many|TRBV6-5|TRBD1
TGTGCCAGCCGAGTAGACAGGGCGAACACTGAAGCTTTCTTT
CASRVDRANTEAFF
>TRBJ1-2|many|TRBV4-2|.
TGTGCCAGCAGCCATCCCGCGACGGGCGCCGGCTACACCTTC
CASSHPATGAGYTF
>TRBJ1-5|many|TRBV20-1|.
TGCAGTGCTAGCGACTTGGGATACAGAGGTCAGCCCCAGCATTTT
CSASDLGYRGQPQHF
>TRBJ1-2|many|TRBV14|TRBD1
TGTGCCAGCCCACCGACAGGGTACTATGGCTACACCTTC
CASPPTGYYGYTF
>TRBJ2-7|few|TRBV20-1|TRBD1
TGCAGTGCTAGAGGACAGGGGGCCATCTACGAGCAGTACTTC
CSARGQGAIYEQYF
>TRBJ2-2|.|TRBV4-1|TRBD1
TGCGCCAGCAGCCAACTAGGACAGGGGCGCGTCGAGGAGCTGTTTTTT
CASSQLGQGRVEELFF
>TRBJ2-2|few|TRBV2|.
TGTGCCAGCACCGTCCTGAATGGGGAGCTGTTTTTT
CASTVLNGELFF
>TRBJ2-7|few|TRBV16|.
TGTGCCAGCAGCCATTCGGGCGAGCAGTACTTC
CASSHSGEQYF
>TRBJ1-1|many|TRBV29-1|.
TGCAGCGTTGCCCCAGGGTCTGAAGCTTTCTTT
CSVAPGSEAFF
>TRBJ2-2|few|TRBV4-1|.
TGCGCCAGCAGCCCCCACGTGCCCGGGGAGCTGTTTTTT
CASSPHVPGELFF
>TRBJ2-5|few|TRBV28|.
TGTGCCAGCAGTCCACCGCTTCCGGTGAGGTACTTC
CASSPPLPVRYF
>TRBJ1-1|many|TRBV30|TRBD1
TGTGCCTGGGGGAGGGACAGGGTTGGGGTTGAAGCTTTCTTT
CAWGRDRVGVEAFF
>TRBJ1-5|many|TRBV12-3/TRBV12-4|TRBD1
TGTGCCAGCAGTGCGGGACAGATAGGCCAGCCCCAGCATTTT
CASSAGQIGQPQHF
>TRBJ1-5|.|TRBV6-1|.
TGTGCGAGCTCAATGTTCAGGGGTGATCAGCCCCAGCATTTT
CASSMFRGDQPQHF
>TRBJ1-3|.|TRBV4-1|.
TGCGCCAGCAGCCAAGCCCACGGGGGGCCCGGCAGAGGAAACACCATATATTTT
CASSQAHGGPGRGNTIYF
>TRBJ1-1|.|TRBV7-2|.
TGTGCCAGCAGCTTAGTGGTGGCAGATGAAGCTTTCTTT
CASSLVVADEAFF
>TRBJ1-5|many|TRBV20-1|.
TGCAGTGCTAGAGAGGGAGGGAGTCAGCCCCAGCATTTT
CSAREGGSQPQHF
>TRBJ1-1|many|TRBV2|.
TGTGCCAGCACGCGACTGACCGGCGCTGAAGCTTTCTTT
CASTRLTGAEAFF
>TRBJ2-5|many|TRBV5-6|.
TGTGCCAGCAGCTTACCGACGGTGCAAGAGACCCAGTACTTC
CASSLPTVQETQYF
>TRBJ2-7|.|TRBV2|TRBD2
TGTGCCAGCAGTCGGACTAGCGGCGCGAGCTCCTACGAGCAGTACTTC
CASSRTSGASSYEQYF
>TRBJ2-2|.|TRBV11-2|.
TGTGCCAGCAGCTTAGGACGGACCGCGAACACCGGGGAGCTGTTTTTT
CASSLGRTANTGELFF
>TRBJ1-1|.|TRBV6-1|.
TGTGCCAGCATTCAAAAGGTCTTCGGCACTGAAGCTTTCTTT
CASIQKVFGTEAFF